This T cell receptor beta chain is from a study of T cells in Graves' hyperthyroidism and ophthalmopathy. With 1 base removed from V and 5 bases from J, the gap between germline ends came to 15 bases. Germline CDR1 reads MNHNY; CDR2 reads SVGAGI (reference sequence). CDR3 length: 15 residues. From RNA transcripts, TCR beta CDR3 regions were amplified. The HTBI primer set drove a first-round RT-PCR of the TCR CDR3. TCRdb reanalysed the multiplex PCR reads using MiXCR and keeps one entry per CDR3 protein. Seen here are 450,000 to 700,000 distinct CDR3 sequences, around 45% observed once, and the top ten hold roughly 8.2%.

This sequence joins TRBV6-6 and TRBJ2-7; D unresolved. The source of this sequence is a woman under 30 with Graves' hyperthyroidism. Sequencing used peripheral blood or thyroid tissue (not recorded which). This chain's CDR3 is CASSYLVAQGDEQYF. The CDR3 bases are TGTGCCAGCAGTTACTTGGTAGCACAAGGTGACGAGCAGTACTTC.